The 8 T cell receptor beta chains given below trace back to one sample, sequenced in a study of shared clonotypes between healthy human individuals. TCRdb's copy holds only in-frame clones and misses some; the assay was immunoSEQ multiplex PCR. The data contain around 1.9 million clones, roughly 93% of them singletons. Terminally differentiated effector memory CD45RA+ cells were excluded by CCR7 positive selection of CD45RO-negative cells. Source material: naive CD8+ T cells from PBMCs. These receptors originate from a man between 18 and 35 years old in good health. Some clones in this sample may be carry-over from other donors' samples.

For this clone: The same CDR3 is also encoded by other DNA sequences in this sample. This chain's CDR3 is CASSQDLRGQETQYF. DNA of the CDR3: TGCGCCAGCAGCCAAGATCTTAGGGGACAAGAGACCCAGTACTTC. The J gene is TRBJ2-5, the V gene TRBV4-1, with D possibly being TRBD1 (5 bases). This CDR3 spans 15 amino acids. The V end lost 0 bases, the J end lost 2 bases, and 10 bases lay between the germline ends. The V gene's germline CDR1 is MGHRA and CDR2 YSYEKL.

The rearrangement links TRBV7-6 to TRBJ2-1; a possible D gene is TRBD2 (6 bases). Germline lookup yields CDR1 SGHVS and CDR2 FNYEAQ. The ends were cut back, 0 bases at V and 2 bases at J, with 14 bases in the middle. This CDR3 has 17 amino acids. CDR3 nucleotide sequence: TGTGCCAGCAGCTTAGCGCGGGCGGGAAGGCCCTACAATGAGCAGTTCTTC. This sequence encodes CASSLARAGRPYNEQFF.

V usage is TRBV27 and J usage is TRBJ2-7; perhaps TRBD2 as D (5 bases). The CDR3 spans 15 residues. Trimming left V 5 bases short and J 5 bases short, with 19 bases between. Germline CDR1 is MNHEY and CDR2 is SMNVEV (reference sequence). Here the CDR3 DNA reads TGTGCCAGCAGTCTTACACCGGGGAGTCCGGACGAGCAGTACTTC. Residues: CASSLTPGSPDEQYF.

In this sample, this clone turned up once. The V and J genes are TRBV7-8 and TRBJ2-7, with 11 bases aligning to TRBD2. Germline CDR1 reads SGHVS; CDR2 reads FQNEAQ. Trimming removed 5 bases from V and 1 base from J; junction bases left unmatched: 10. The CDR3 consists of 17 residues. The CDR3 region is CASSDAVGLAASYEQYF. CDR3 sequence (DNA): TGTGCCAGCAGCGATGCCGTGGGACTAGCGGCGTCCTACGAGCAGTACTTC.

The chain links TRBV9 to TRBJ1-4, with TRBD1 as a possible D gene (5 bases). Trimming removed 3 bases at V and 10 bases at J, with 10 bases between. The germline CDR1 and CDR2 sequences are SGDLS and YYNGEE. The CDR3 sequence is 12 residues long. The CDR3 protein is CASSGPGGKLFF. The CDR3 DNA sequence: TGTGCCAGCAGCGGACCGGGGGGAAAACTGTTTTTT.

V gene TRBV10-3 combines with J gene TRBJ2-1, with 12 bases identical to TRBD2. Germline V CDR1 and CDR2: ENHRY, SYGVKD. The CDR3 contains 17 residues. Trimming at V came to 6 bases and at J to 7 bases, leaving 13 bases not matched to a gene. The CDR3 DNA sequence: TGTGCCATCAGCCTAGCGGGAGGGCCGAGTGATCTGAATGAGCAGTTCTTC. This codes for CAISLAGGPSDLNEQFF.

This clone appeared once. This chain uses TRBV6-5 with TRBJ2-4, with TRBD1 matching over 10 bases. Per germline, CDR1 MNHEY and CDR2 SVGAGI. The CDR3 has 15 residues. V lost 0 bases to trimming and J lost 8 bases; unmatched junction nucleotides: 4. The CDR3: CASSYSDRGLDIQYF. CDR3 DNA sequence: TGTGCCAGCAGTTACTCTGACAGGGGGCTTGACATTCAGTACTTC.

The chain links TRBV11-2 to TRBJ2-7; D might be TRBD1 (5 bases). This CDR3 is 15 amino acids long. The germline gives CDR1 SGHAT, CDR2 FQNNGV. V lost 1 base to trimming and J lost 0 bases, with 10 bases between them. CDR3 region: CASSLVPDSSYEQYF. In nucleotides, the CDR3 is TGTGCCAGCAGCTTAGTTCCCGACAGCTCCTACGAGCAGTACTTC.